This T cell receptor (beta chain) was profiled in a study of blood T cell repertoires in COVID-19. On the study more broadly: The United States, Italy and Spain provided the acute and convalescent COVID-19 samples. T cells, B-cell-depleted T cells, or PBMCs supplied cDNA or gDNA.

Trimming stripped 0 bases from V and 8 bases from J, with 11 bases between. CDR1 SGHRS and CDR2 YFSETQ come from the germline V gene. The CDR3 has 14 residues. Source study methods: Amplification with reference gene primers provided the estimates of nucleated cell counts. Clones were sequenced by immunoSEQ multiplex PCR, and TCRdb holds only the in-frame ones, with some missing. V, J and clone size are those of that table, while D and trimming were read from the DNA. The sample lists about 490,000 clones; approximately 85% were seen once. This sequence joins TRBV5-1 and TRBJ1-4, with D possibly being TRBD1 (5 bases). This clonotype was sampled from a human donor in a cohort sampled during active COVID-19. The specimen sequenced was peripheral blood. The CDR3, as DNA: TGCGCCAGCAGCTTGGGGGGCGCAGGAGAAAAACTGTTTTTT. Its protein is CASSLGGAGEKLFF.